This entry is about one TCR beta chain. Here immunoSEQ multiplex PCR was the method, and the copy in TCRdb shows in-frame clones only, minus some. The sample yields 45,000 to 50,000 clones, roughly 89% seen once. The CDR3 totals 13 residues. Germline V gene data show CDR1 as ENHRY and CDR2 as SYGVKD. Time point denoted: late/post reinfection, 12 to 24 weeks after detection. TCR sequencing was done directly ex vivo on sorted cells, without expansion in vitro. The Montreal HEPCO cohort supplied donors who inject drugs. The entry originates in a study of memory CD8 T cells in hepatitis C reinfection. Study summary: A positive HCV RNA test after two negatives ≥60 days apart defined reinfection. Samples late or after reinfection came 12 to 24 weeks post-detection.

The sequence derives from a young man with hepatitis C virus infection. V gene TRBV10-3 combines with J gene TRBJ2-7, with a weak D call TRBD2 (6 bases). The sequenced sample consisted of naive CD8+ T cells sorted from blood. The DNA for the CDR3 is TGTTCAACGAGTGACGGGGGTGCCCACGAGCAGTACTTC. Translated, it gives CSTSDGGAHEQYF.